This T cell receptor beta chain appears in the sequencing data of a study of blood T cell repertoires in COVID-19. Study background: Whether acute or convalescent, the COVID-19 samples came from the United States, Italy and Spain.

Data came from immunoSEQ multiplex PCR; TCRdb stores just in-frame clones and leaves some out. The sample lists around 450,000 clones; 90% were seen once. Trimming took 1 base from V and 10 from J; bases not matched to a gene: 6. This CDR3 contains 13 residues. In germline, CDR1 is SEHNR, CDR2 FQNEAQ (reference sequence). Source material: PBMCs or T cells enriched from blood (not recorded which). The source is a man younger than 30 who had recovered from COVID-19. V gene TRBV7-9 combines with J gene TRBJ2-7; 8 nucleotides line up with TRBD1. CDR3 DNA: TGTGCCAGCAGCTTAGGGACAGGGCGGGGACAGTACTTC. Its translation is CASSLGTGRGQYF.